These 13 T cell receptor beta chains share one sample of origin, sequenced in a study of shared clonotypes between healthy human individuals. CD45RO negativity and positive selection for CCR7 defined naive CD8 cells, a population that excluded terminally differentiated effector memory CD45RA+ cells. The table came from immunoSEQ multiplex PCR; TCRdb's copy has only in-frame clones and leaves some out. The data show roughly 2,000,000 clones, approximately 94% seen once. The sequenced material came from naive CD8+ T cells sorted from blood. All receptors derive from a man aged 18 to 30 in good health.

V usage is TRBV28 and J usage is TRBJ2-5; no definite D call. This CDR3 region has 16 residues. The germline V gene has CDR1 MDHEN and CDR2 SYDVKM. V dropped 3 bases and J dropped 1 base, with 15 bases sitting between them. The CDR3 is CASSLGGSLSQETQYF. In DNA, the CDR3 is TGTGCCAGCAGTTTGGGCGGATCCCTATCCCAAGAGACCCAGTACTTC.

V is TRBV6-5 and J is TRBJ2-7, with D tentatively TRBD2 (5 bases). The V end lost 2 bases, the J end lost 2 bases, and 10 bases lay between the germline ends. This CDR3 is built from 14 residues. Germline CDR1 MNHEY, CDR2 SVGAGI. CDR3 bases: TGTGCCAGCAGTTACCGGAGGTTAGCCTACGAGCAGTACTTC. Translation gives CASSYRRLAYEQYF.

J is TRBJ2-2 and V is TRBV9; a possible D gene is TRBD2 (6 bases). The V end lost 6 bases, the J end lost 1 base, and 10 bases lay between the germline ends. CDR1 is SGDLS, CDR2 YYNGEE, per germline. The CDR3 totals 14 residues. The CDR3 spells CASTMGGNTGELFF. CDR3 DNA sequence: TGTGCCAGCACCATGGGGGGGAACACCGGGGAGCTGTTTTTT.

The chain links TRBV9 to TRBJ2-3, with D perhaps being TRBD1 or TRBD2 (5 bases each). V was trimmed by 4 bases and J by 6 bases, leaving 18 bases between them. CDR1 SGDLS and CDR2 YYNGEE come from the germline V gene. The CDR3 covers 15 residues. DNA of the CDR3: TGTGCCAGCAGCACAGAGACTACCCCAGGGGATACGCAGTATTTT. Its protein is CASSTETTPGDTQYF.

The CDR3 here is CASSSGAWGEPQHF. The CDR3 DNA sequence: TGTGCCAGCAGCTCTGGGGCTTGGGGGGAGCCCCAGCATTTT. The rearrangement links TRBV7-9 to TRBJ1-5; TRBD1 might be the D (5 bases). The V and J ends lost 4 bases and 8 bases respectively, with 15 bases between them. Germline CDR1 SEHNR, CDR2 FQNEAQ (reference sequence). The CDR3 runs to 14 residues.

This clone is a singleton in its sample. In the same sample, other DNA sequences code for this CDR3. The V call is TRBV7-9, the J call TRBJ1-2; D possibly corresponds to TRBD1 (5 bases). Germline lookup yields CDR1 SEHNR and CDR2 FQNEAQ (reference sequence). Deletions cut 1 base from V and 6 bases from J, with 12 bases between. The CDR3 sequence is 14 residues long. The chain's CDR3 is CASSLGQGLDGYTF. The CDR3 bases are TGTGCCAGCAGCTTAGGGCAGGGTCTAGATGGCTACACCTTC.

V usage is TRBV9 and J usage is TRBJ2-7; 9 nucleotides align to TRBD2. The CDR3 loop spans 12 amino acids. Germline V gene lookup returns CDR1 SGDLS and CDR2 YYNGEE. The J segment lost 7 bases and the V segment lost 3 bases, leaving 2 bases of the junction unmatched. CDR3 region: CASSDLAGEQYF. DNA of the CDR3: TGTGCCAGCAGCGACCTAGCGGGGGAGCAGTACTTC.

The rearrangement uses TRBV7-8 and TRBJ2-3; D is unclear. Trimming removed 5 bases from V and 2 bases from J, with 17 bases in between. Germline V CDR1 and CDR2: SGHVS, FQNEAQ. The length of the CDR3 is 16 residues. As DNA, the CDR3 is TGTGCCAGCAGCCTCCATGGTGGGGTGTTCACAGATACGCAGTATTTT. Residues: CASSLHGGVFTDTQYF.

The V and J genes are TRBV4-1 and TRBJ2-7; TRBD2 agrees at 14 bases. The V segment lost 5 bases and the J segment 5 bases; nucleotides outside the gene matches: 5. The CDR3 is made up of 15 amino acids. Germline V gene lookup returns CDR1 MGHRA and CDR2 YSYEKL. In DNA form, the CDR3 reads TGCGCCAGCAGCACCTCGGGACTAGCGGGAGACGAGCAGTACTTC. This sequence encodes CASSTSGLAGDEQYF.

This chain uses TRBV5-5 with TRBJ2-7, with 11 bases matching TRBD2. Per germline, CDR1 SGHKS and CDR2 YYEKEE (reference sequence). The CDR3 has 14 amino acids. V dropped 6 bases and J dropped 1; count of bases not matched to a gene: 3. The CDR3 DNA reads as TGTGCCAGCACCGGGACTAGCGGATCCTACGAGCAGTACTTC. It specifies CASTGTSGSYEQYF.

The rearrangement joins TRBV7-9 to TRBJ2-2; TRBD1 might be the D (5 bases). The V end was cut by 5 bases, the J end by 2 bases, with 9 bases between. Germline lookup yields CDR1 SEHNR and CDR2 FQNEAQ (reference sequence). The CDR3 totals 14 residues. The CDR3: CASSNDRNTGELFF. The CDR3 bases are TGTGCCAGCAGCAACGACAGAAACACCGGGGAGCTGTTTTTT. The whole variable domain, remainder taken from reference TRBV7-9 and TRBJ2-2, is DTGVSQNPRHKITKRGQNVTFRCDPISEHNRLYWYRQTLGQGPEFLTYFQNEAQLEKSRLLSDRFSAERPKGSFSTLEIQRTEQGDSAMYLCASSNDRNTGELFFGEGSRLTVL.

The CDR3 protein is CASSLEGTGLSYEQYF. The CDR3, as DNA: TGCGCCAGCAGCTTGGAGGGGACAGGTCTCTCCTACGAGCAGTACTTC. The chain has TRBV5-1 and TRBJ2-7; 8 bases agree with TRBD1. V shed 0 bases, J shed 0 bases, and the junction held 5 bases outside the gene matches. CDR3 length: 16 amino acids. Germline CDR1 SGHRS, CDR2 YFSETQ.

The CDR3 protein is CASSLDRGRIPYNEQFF. The CDR3 DNA reads TGCGCCAGCAGCTTGGACAGGGGACGGATCCCCTACAATGAGCAGTTCTTC. V gene TRBV5-1 combines with J gene TRBJ2-1, with 7 bases lining up with TRBD1. The V gene's germline CDR1 is SGHRS and CDR2 YFSETQ. The trim removed 0 bases at V and 2 bases at J, leaving 8 bases unmatched. The CDR3 consists of 17 residues.